Presented here are 17 T cell receptor beta chains from one specimen sequenced in a study of cytomegalovirus exposure and HLA in healthy donors. The PCR contained 60 Vbeta and 13 Jbeta primers. Some clones are missing from TCRdb's copy, which holds only in-frame ones; the method was immunoSEQ multiplex PCR. Among 130,000 or so clones listed, around three fifths were seen once. Sequences were obtained from PBMCs. The receptors were gathered from a male donor in good health and CMV-seronegative.

This chain links TRBV29-1 with TRBJ2-5; 9 bases match TRBD1. The CDR3 runs to 12 residues. Per the germline V gene, CDR1 is SQVTM and CDR2 is ANQGSEA. J gave up 3 bases and V 7 bases, and 3 bases lay outside the gene matches. For the CDR3, the DNA is TGCAGCGGGGGGGACAGGGAAGAGACCCAGTACTTC. Protein: CSGGDREETQYF.

The chain employs TRBV5-1 and TRBJ1-2, with 11 positions matching TRBD1. Per the germline V gene, CDR1 is SGHRS and CDR2 is YFSETQ. The V gene end was trimmed by 2 bases and the J gene end by 7 bases; junction bases not matched to a gene: 7. CDR3 size: 15 residues. In nucleotides, the CDR3 is TGCGCCAGCAGCTTTACCGGACAGGGGGCGGGTGGCTACACCTTC. It translates to CASSFTGQGAGGYTF.

V and J are TRBV6-4 and TRBJ2-3; the match to TRBD2 covers 10 bases. The germline V gene has CDR1 MRHNA and CDR2 SNTAGT. The length of the CDR3 is 16 residues. V lost 4 bases, J lost 4 bases, and 8 bases stayed unmatched. The CDR3 nucleotides read TGTGCCAGCAGTGGGTCAAGCGGGGGGGCCGCAGATACGCAGTATTTT. Protein product: CASSGSSGGAADTQYF.

The chain recombines TRBV29-1 with TRBJ1-6; 8 positions agree with TRBD1. Germline CDR1 is SQVTM and CDR2 is ANQGSEA. J gave up 8 bases and V 6 bases, and 9 bases lay outside the gene matches. The CDR3 contains 14 residues. Here the CDR3 reads CSVTTGVRDSPLHF. The DNA for the CDR3 is TGCAGCGTCACGACAGGGGTTCGAGATTCACCCCTCCACTTT.

On this clone itself: The junction differs from germline at one of its ends, possibly a read error. V is TRBV7-2 and J is TRBJ2-5; perhaps TRBD2 as D (6 bases). This CDR3 has 15 residues. Germline CDR1 SGHTA, CDR2 FQGNSA. The CDR3 DNA reads TGTGCCAGCAGCCTAGCTAGCGCCCACCAAGAGACCCAGTACTTC. Protein sequence: CASSLASAHQETQYF.

CDR3 sequence: CASSLAAGQETQYF. CDR3 bases: TGTGCCAGCAGCTTAGCCGCGGGGCAAGAGACCCAGTACTTC. The rearrangement uses TRBV7-9 and TRBJ2-5, with D tentatively TRBD2 (6 bases). From germline, CDR1 is SEHNR and CDR2 FQNEAQ (reference sequence). The CDR3 is made up of 14 amino acids. Trimming took off 0 bases at V and 2 bases at J, with 7 bases between the two ends.

V gene TRBV28 combines with J gene TRBJ2-7, with D unresolved. The CDR3 runs 12 residues. Germline V gene sequence: CDR1 MDHEN, CDR2 SYDVKM. V dropped 5 bases and J dropped 0 bases, with 5 bases sitting between them. CDR3 bases: TGTGCCAGCAGTCTGCGCTCCTACGAGCAGTACTTC. Residues: CASSLRSYEQYF.

The chain combines TRBV14 with TRBJ2-5; D is ambiguous. Per germline, CDR1 SGHDN and CDR2 FVKESK. This CDR3 is built from 16 residues. Trimming left V 2 bases short and J 0 bases short, with 13 bases between. The CDR3 protein is CASSQWAGTYQETQYF. As DNA, the CDR3 is TGTGCCAGCAGCCAATGGGCAGGAACGTACCAAGAGACCCAGTACTTC.

The rearrangement uses TRBV5-6 and TRBJ2-3, with a tentative D call TRBD1 (5 bases). The germline gives CDR1 SGHDT, CDR2 YYEEEE. V was clipped by 1 base and J by 6 bases, with 12 bases between them. The CDR3 consists of 14 residues. This CDR3 reads CASSLPTGFDTQYF. CDR3 DNA sequence: TGTGCCAGCAGCTTGCCCACAGGTTTTGATACGCAGTATTTT.

The J gene is TRBJ2-7, the V gene TRBV11-2; TRBD1 matches at 7 bases. The CDR3 runs to 15 residues. V lost 1 base, J lost 4 bases, and 7 bases stayed unmatched. CDR1 is SGHAT and CDR2 is FQNNGV in the germline V gene. Here the CDR3 reads CASSLGVSGGYEQYF. The DNA for the CDR3 is TGTGCCAGCAGCTTAGGGGTGTCAGGGGGTTACGAGCAGTACTTC.

The CDR3 nucleotides are TGTGCCACCAGCAGAGACCGGGTCCCCGGGGTGAGACTGTTTTTT. The encoded protein is CATSRDRVPGVRLFF. This sequence joins TRBV15 and TRBJ1-4; unclear D gene. Trimming took off 0 bases at V and 13 bases at J, with 18 bases between the two ends. The CDR3 length is 15 residues. Looked up from germline, CDR1 is LNHNV and CDR2 is YYDKDF (reference sequence).

V is TRBV19 and J is TRBJ1-2; D may be TRBD1 (6 bases). The V gene's germline CDR1 is LNHDA and CDR2 SQIVND (reference sequence). V shed 1 base and J shed 4 bases, with 19 bases lying between them. The CDR3 covers 17 residues. This CDR3 reads CASSIAVTGTNPYGYTF. In DNA form, the CDR3 reads TGTGCCAGTAGTATAGCGGTTACAGGGACTAACCCCTATGGCTACACCTTC. The variable domain in full, with the rest retrieved from reference TRBV19 and TRBJ1-2, is DGGITQSPKYLFRKEGQNVTLSCEQNLNHDAMYWYRQDPGQGLRLIYYSQIVNDFQKGDIAEGYSVSREKKESFPLTVTSAQKNPTAFYLCASSIAVTGTNPYGYTFGSGTRLTVV.

The chain uses TRBV19 and TRBJ2-1; 8 bases agree with TRBD1. Losses at the gene ends were 5 bases for V and 5 bases for J; bases not matched to a gene: 2. Looked up from germline, CDR1 is LNHDA and CDR2 is SQIVND (reference sequence). CDR3 length: 13 residues. CDR3 in DNA: TGTGCCAGTAGTCCGGACAGGGACAATGAGCAGTTCTTC. This encodes CASSPDRDNEQFF.

To note about this clone: The junction differs from germline at one of its ends, possibly a read error. This sequence joins TRBV10-3 and TRBJ1-5, with unresolved D. Germline-derived CDR1 and CDR2 are ENHRY and SYGVKD. The CDR3 spans 15 residues. This chain's CDR3 is CPISEEGEGNQPQHF. The CDR3 DNA reads TGTCCCATCAGTGAGGAGGGAGAGGGCAATCAGCCCCAGCATTTT.

This clone has only one observation. The chain joins TRBV7-3 to TRBJ2-3; possibly TRBD2 for D (5 bases). Germline values: CDR1 SGHTA, CDR2 FQGTGA. V lost 5 bases and J lost 3, with 12 bases in between. There are 14 residues in the CDR3. CDR3 nucleotides: TGTGCCAGCAGCCCAAGTCCGGGGACAGATACGCAGTATTTT. Protein sequence: CASSPSPGTDTQYF.

The genes are TRBV5-6 and TRBJ1-2, with 9 bases matching TRBD1. V was clipped by 1 base and J by 3 bases; unmatched bases: 7. CDR1 is SGHDT, CDR2 YYEEEE, per germline. This CDR3 has 16 amino acids. CDR3 loop: CASSLSSRTGDYGYTF. Here the CDR3 DNA reads TGTGCCAGCAGCTTGTCATCTAGGACAGGGGACTATGGCTACACCTTC. Full variable domain (missing parts from reference TRBV5-6 and TRBJ1-2): DAGVTQSPTHLIKTRGQQVTLRCSPKSGHDTVSWYQQALGQGPQFIFQYYEEEERQRGNFPDRFSGHQFPNYSSELNVNALLLGDSALYLCASSLSSRTGDYGYTFGSGTRLTVV.

In nucleotides, the CDR3 is TGTGCCAGCAGCGTGGGGGGGACTAGCGGCCAAGAGACCCAGTACTTC. Its translation: CASSVGGTSGQETQYF. J is TRBJ2-5 and V is TRBV9; 11 positions agree with TRBD2. J lost 1 base, V lost 2 bases, and 4 bases had no gene match. The CDR3 runs 16 residues. Germline CDR1 and CDR2: SGDLS and YYNGEE.